This T cell receptor beta chain is drawn from a study of T cell clusters in autoimmune cytopenias (dated by TCRdb to 2018 to 2020). For context, the study as a whole: Among healthy donor controls, the mean age was 56 years, the median age was roughly 60 years, and about 55% of the 43 were female. A median TRB sequencing depth of approximately 50,000 reads per sample was reached, and a median of approximately 2,300 distinct TRB clonotypes per sample was obtained. Peripheral blood TRB and IGH repertoires were sequenced in autoimmune cytopenia patients at active disease and during treatment follow-up, alongside healthy, CLL and autoimmune hepatitis controls. The goal of the study was to determine whether autoimmune cytopenia patients have a disease-specific immune repertoire signature that could serve as a blood-based biomarker. Controls were about two dozen age-matched healthy donors for primary cytopenia and around 14 age-matched CLL patients for secondary cytopenia. Autoimmune hepatitis repertoires were compared against fewer than 30 age- and sex-matched healthy donors. Results the study describes overall, beyond this receptor: The cluster-lack signature was not seen for secondary cytopenia versus CLL, apparently masked by the dominant lymphoma-associated repertoire. Healthy donors showed around 3.3-fold more exclusive TRB clusters than active autoimmune hepatitis patients, consistent with an autoimmunity-wide signature. A lack of physiological T cell clusters in primary autoimmune cytopenia patients was suggested by GLIPH, as 51 clusters were found to be exclusive to healthy donors versus roughly 18 exclusive to patients. Shifts in the TRB repertoire, including less even repertoires in secondary cytopenia and CLL, were mostly a reflection of lymphoma bias and not of autoimmunity. The T cell clusters were defined only in silico, and the functional role of the clusters was left to be validated experimentally.

Multiplex PCR with a touch-down protocol amplified TRB rearrangements, with the TRB-A and TRB-B primer pools combined in a single tube. Two consecutive PCR reactions with Phusion HS II polymerase added Illumina adapters and sample indices to the amplicons. The amplicons were gel-purified using the NucleoSpin Gel and PCR Clean-up kit, after which quantification was performed by Qubit and quality was checked on an Agilent 2100 Bioanalyzer. Sequencing of the libraries was done on an Illumina MiSeq with paired-end, single-indexed, 600-cycle runs. On the study's bioinformatics: MiXCR version 2.1.12, together with the default MiXCR reference library, was used to align and assemble the TRB reads. A clone was defined by each unique CDR3 nucleotide sequence, and the analysis included only productive sequences with two or more reads. Repertoire diversity was assessed by alpha-parameterized diversity profiles (alpha 0 to 5), including Shannon (alpha 1) and Simpson (alpha 2) indices, computed with an R script. The tcR package was used to compute combinatorial TRB VJ usage, and cohorts were compared on this usage by principal component analysis with ade4. GLIPH clustering of TCRbeta CDR3s was carried out on cohort pairs matched by age and read depth, and cluster frequencies were compared by Wilcoxon test. The reads, reprocessed by TCRdb, yield one row per CDR3 protein sequence and no DNA. These V and J calls are TCRdb output, not the study's own analysis. The table for this sample shows roughly 4,000 distinct CDR3 sequences. Around a fifth of the sample rests with the top ten.

Including cysteine and phenylalanine, the CDR3 has 16 amino acids. The protein alone is recorded here. The CDR1 and CDR2 encoded by the germline V gene (reference sequence) are GTSNPN and SVGIG. No count is recorded, though its frequency marks this clonotype as medium-sized (0.01 to 0.1%). Which antigen it targets is not known. TRB amplification used around 250 ng of peripheral blood genomic DNA, roughly 41,000 genome equivalents, per sample. This sample was also put to use in a study of T cell repertoires in aging, cancer and after chemotherapy. In that second paper, the authors write: Six donor age groups were covered, ranging from 30 or younger up to 70 or older, and each group contained at least three individuals. TCR repertoires from healthy donor controls were recorded over periods of several months to years and showed clear clonal overlap between repeated samplings. Several million TCR reads were contained in the full dataset. Significantly lower blood TCR diversity and higher clonality were observed in untreated patients with hematological or solid cancers than in age-matched healthy donors. In healthy donors, the decline in TCR diversity with age was mainly due to loss of richness, whereas in cancer patients loss of evenness also played a role. An increase in median generation probability over the chemotherapy interval was observed in both cancer cohorts, suggesting that the repertoire was reconstituted through rebound thymic output. The authors noted that the repertoire data do not allow conclusions about immunological memory after chemotherapy. Peripheral blood TCR beta repertoires from healthy donors and cancer patients were profiled to examine immunoaging and T cell reconstitution after chemotherapy. Alongside 95 to 100 healthy donors serving as a reference group, the cohort included roughly 220 cancer patients, of whom more than 85 had hematological cancers and 120 to 130 had solid cancers. Processing of the TRB sequences was carried out with MiXCR versions 2.12 and 3.0.5. The repertoire metrics were Shannon diversity, evenness, clonality (defined as one minus evenness), and alpha-parameterized diversity profiles covering alpha 0 to 5. The IGoR algorithm was used to calculate generation probabilities for clones in the paired samples taken before and after chemotherapy.

The chain was built from TRBV30 and TRBJ1-5; TCRdb outputs TRBD1, but without DNA this stays unchecked. The source of this sequence is a human donor in good health. The specimen was peripheral blood. This receptor has the CDR3 CAWSGPGLVSNQPQHF.